A selection of T cell receptor beta chains follows, all from one sample in a study of STAT3 mutations in large granular lymphocyte leukemia. Method: immunoSEQ multiplex PCR; TCRdb's copy keeps in-frame clones and lacks some. This table holds about 13,000 clones, approximately 88% found once. The source material was PBMCs. The receptors derive from a human donor with T large granular lymphocyte leukemia. Some clones in this sample may be carry-over from other donors' samples. Each CDR3 is given with its conserved first and last residue. A D gene is named only where the DNA matches it firmly. Clone size appears in some rows only: once, few, many, or a class for an expanded clone.

-,TRBJ2-7,TRBD2,TRBV9,CASSVGLAGGLYEQYF,TGTGCCAGCAGCGTAGGACTAGCGGGAGGATTGTACGAGCAGTACTTC
-,TRBJ1-1,-,TRBV18,CASSPPDREAFF,TGTGCCAGCTCACCTCCCGACAGGGAAGCTTTCTTT
-,TRBJ2-5,TRBD1,TRBV5-1,CASSFTGGQETQYF,TGCGCCAGCAGCTTCACAGGGGGCCAAGAGACCCAGTACTTC
few,TRBJ1-1,-,TRBV30,CAWSESLDSSILNTEAFF,TGTGCCTGGAGTGAATCTCTAGACAGTTCAATTCTGAACACTGAAGCTTTCTTT
-,TRBJ2-3,-,TRBV6-4,CASSVSVATDTQYF,TGTGCCAGCAGTGTTTCAGTTGCCACAGATACGCAGTATTTT
-,TRBJ1-1,-,TRBV6-5,CASREKGPEAFF,TGTGCCAGCAGAGAGAAAGGCCCGGAAGCTTTCTTT
-,TRBJ2-3,-,TRBV2,CASGSGSTQYF,TGTGCCAGCGGAAGCGGTAGTACGCAGTATTTT
-,TRBJ2-2,-,TRBV6-1,CASSQYTGELFF,TGTGCCAGCAGTCAATACACCGGGGAGCTGTTTTTT
-,TRBJ2-2,-,TRBV9,CASSPVGSNTGELFF,TGTGCCAGCAGCCCAGTGGGGTCCAACACCGGGGAGCTGTTTTTT
-,TRBJ1-3,-,TRBV2,CASSVELSGNTIYF,TGTGCCAGCAGTGTTGAGCTCTCTGGAAACACCATATATTTT
-,TRBJ1-1,-,TRBV2,CASGAGTKNTEAFF,TGTGCCAGCGGGGCCGGGACAAAGAACACTGAAGCTTTCTTT
-,TRBJ2-4,TRBD1,TRBV2,CASSNRGWENIQYF,TGTGCCAGCAGCAACAGGGGGTGGGAAAACATTCAGTACTTC
-,TRBJ1-4,-,TRBV5-1,CASSSRAPGRPNEKLFF,TGCGCCAGCAGCTCGAGGGCGCCGGGACGGCCCAATGAAAAACTGTTTTTT
few,TRBJ2-3,-,TRBV5-1,CASSLGGLQGGDSQYF,TGCGCCAGCAGCTTGGGCGGACTACAGGGAGGGGATTCGCAGTATTTT
-,TRBJ2-3,-,TRBV15,CATSRDRPSGGLTDTQYF,TGTGCCACCAGCAGAGATCGGCCTAGTGGGGGGTTAACAGATACGCAGTATTTT
-,TRBJ2-5,-,TRBV19,CASGGWGETQYF,TGTGCCAGTGGAGGTTGGGGAGAGACCCAGTACTTC
-,TRBJ1-1,-,TRBV7-9,CASSLRSIEAFF,TGTGCCAGCAGCTTAAGGTCAATTGAAGCTTTCTTT
-,TRBJ2-6,-,TRBV5-1,CASSGGSGSGANVLTF,TGCGCCAGCAGCGGTGGGTCAGGGAGTGGGGCCAACGTCCTGACTTTC
-,TRBJ2-1,-,TRBV5-1,CASSPRLVGEQFF,TGCGCCAGCAGCCCCCGACTAGTAGGTGAGCAGTTCTTC
once,TRBJ2-2,-,TRBV4-1,CASSQGRVVKTGELFF,TGCGCCAGCAGCCAAGGACGGGTGGTAAAGACCGGGGAGCTGTTTTTT
-,TRBJ1-1,-,TRBV27,CASSSRGATVTEAFF,TGTGCCAGCAGTTCCCGTGGGGCTACGGTCACTGAAGCTTTCTTT
-,TRBJ1-1,-,TRBV9,CASSERTAGTEAFF,TGTGCCAGCAGCGAGCGGACGGCGGGCACTGAAGCTTTCTTT
-,TRBJ1-2,-,TRBV2,CASRATGFIGYTF,TGTGCCAGCAGGGCAACAGGGTTCATCGGCTACACCTTC
-,TRBJ2-5,-,TRBV18,CASSPQGRVAVETQYF,TGTGCCAGCTCACCCCAGGGTCGGGTGGCCGTGGAGACCCAGTACTTC
-,TRBJ2-1,TRBD2,TRBV10-2,CASSEGTSGTEQFF,TGCGCCAGCAGTGAGGGGACTAGCGGGACCGAGCAGTTCTTC
few,TRBJ2-7,-,TRBV7-9,CASSLGSYEQYF,TGTGCCAGCAGCTTAGGCTCCTACGAGCAGTACTTC
-,TRBJ1-1,-,TRBV6-1,CASSDMQGRPNTEAFF,TGTGCCAGCAGTGATATGCAGGGGAGGCCGAACACTGAAGCTTTCTTT
-,TRBJ2-2,-,TRBV5-1,CASSAKPGFTGELFF,TGCGCCAGCAGCGCCAAACCGGGCTTCACCGGGGAGCTGTTTTTT
-,TRBJ2-1,TRBD2,TRBV29-1,CSVEDLRGGEGVDNEQFF,TGCAGCGTTGAAGATCTTCGGGGAGGGGAAGGGGTGGACAATGAGCAGTTCTTC
-,TRBJ1-2,TRBD1,TRBV10-3,CAISLGQINNYGYTF,TGTGCCATCAGTCTGGGACAGATCAATAACTATGGCTACACCTTC
-,TRBJ2-5,-,TRBV15,CATSRGGIAQETQYF,TGTGCCACCAGCAGAGGGGGCATCGCACAAGAGACCCAGTACTTC
-,TRBJ1-2,-,TRBV5-4,CASSLSRGGGYTF,TGTGCCAGCAGCTTGAGCAGGGGAGGGGGCTACACCTTC
-,TRBJ2-2,TRBD2,TRBV7-2,CASSLGLAGHAGELFF,TGTGCCAGCAGCTTAGGACTAGCGGGACACGCCGGGGAGCTGTTTTTT
-,TRBJ1-1,-,TRBV6-5,CASIATANTEAFF,TGTGCCAGCATTGCCACAGCGAACACTGAAGCTTTCTTT
-,TRBJ1-1,-,TRBV7-6,CASSQPGAGTEAFF,TGTGCCAGCAGCCAACCAGGGGCAGGCACTGAAGCTTTCTTT
-,TRBJ2-7,-,TRBV6-5,CASRMSGLSYEQYF,TGTGCCAGCAGGATGTCCGGACTTTCCTACGAGCAGTACTTC
-,TRBJ1-6,-,TRBV6-4,CASSDSGQPSPLHF,TGTGCCAGCAGTGACTCGGGACAACCCTCACCCCTCCACTTT